This T cell receptor beta chain was documented in a study of shared clonotypes between healthy human individuals. Per the study methods: Filtering of immunoSEQ junctional sequences could not match full-length read filtering. Measured with immunoSEQ multiplex PCR; TCRdb has only the in-frame clones, and not every one. The V and J calls and clone size were taken over from that table, and D and trimming were inferred from the DNA. The profile shows some 2,000,000 clones, roughly 94% of them singletons. V dropped 5 bases and J dropped 3; count of bases not matched to a gene: 15. Germline CDR1 reads SGHTA; CDR2 reads FQGNSA. The CDR3 loop spans 17 amino acids. Recent vaccinations or acute infections were absent in the healthy HIV-negative adult donors.

The chain is built from TRBV7-2 and TRBJ2-7; 8 nucleotides align to TRBD2. The TCR was taken from a man younger than 30 in good health. The sequenced material came from naive CD4+ T cells sorted from blood. Stated subset: CD45RA+ positively selected. The CDR3 nucleotides read TGTGCCAGCAGCCCCTCAGCGGGAGACCCTCACTACTACGAGCAGTACTTC. This codes for CASSPSAGDPHYYEQYF.